This entry is about one T cell receptor beta chain. Antigen unknown. The donors were members of the validation cohort, which comprised under 150 subjects and was separate from the first cohort of 666 subjects. Between the trimmed V and J ends, which lost 4 bases and 3 bases, there was a span of 22 bases. The germline V gene has CDR1 SGHVS and CDR2 FQNEAQ. The length of the CDR3 is 18 residues. The repertoire was sequenced with immunoSEQ multiplex PCR; TCRdb's copy has only in-frame clones and lacks some. The sample has approximately 180,000 clones; around nine tenths are singletons. These data are taken from a study of cytomegalovirus exposure and HLA in healthy donors. About the research overall: The 120 validation repertoires matched the approximately 700 first-cohort repertoires in platform, a later analysis reported. General study points: The study labeled roughly 160 TCR beta chains cytomegalovirus-associated.

This chain connects TRBV7-8 to TRBJ2-1; possible D gene TRBD2, 6 bases. The sequenced sample consisted of PBMCs. This clonotype originated in a woman under 40 in good health and CMV-seronegative. This CDR3 is CASSSGEPREVRYNEQFF. The CDR3 DNA reads TGTGCCAGCAGCTCGGGGGAACCGAGAGAAGTCCGCTACAATGAGCAGTTCTTC.